The source of this T cell receptor beta chain is a study of T-cell reconstitution after alpha-beta-depleted transplantation in children. As it was prepared, the TCRbeta library received unique molecular identifiers. TCRdb fed the PCR reads into MiXCR, producing one record per CDR3 protein. The repertoire consists of 200,000 to 250,000 distinct CDR3 sequences, with 8% to 10% occurring once and the leading ten covering around 6.2%. This clonotype showed up just a few times. Germline-derived CDR1 and CDR2 are DFQATT and SNEGSKA (reference sequence). CDR3 size: 16 residues. Trimming left V 2 bases short and J 7 bases short, with 24 bases between.

Sequencing was performed on PBMCs from the stem cell graft donor, taken from the stem cell graft. The receptor was derived from a human donor who donated a stem cell graft to a child with acute lymphoblastic leukemia. This chain connects TRBV20-1 to TRBJ2-7, with D unresolved. The CDR3, as DNA: TGCAGTGCTAGACCGGGTTCTGTACCTCTTATGGGAGAGCAGTACTTC. Its translation: CSARPGSVPLMGEQYF.